This TCR beta chain was documented in a study of siplizumab effects on memory and regulatory T cells (dated by TCRdb to the late 2010s). In the study overall: The effect of the anti-CD2 antibody siplizumab on alloreactive T-cell subsets was examined in allogeneic mixed lymphocyte reactions constructed from human PBMCs.

This clone came up once. Its recognized antigen is unknown. The input lacks base qualities; no much larger clone sits a single base away. Receptors were amplified or captured by the immunoSEQ multiplex PCR assay. Each sample had roughly 90,000 TCR templates assayed by the deep sequencing platform. Genomic DNA extracted from sorted T cells was used for TCRbeta CDR3 sequencing. The source study handled its data this way. Clonal analysis of TCRbeta CDR3 data was done in the R programming language. Unstimulated samples were compared with post-reaction CFSE-low samples to define alloreactive CD4+ and CD8+ clones. By matching sequences to the repertoires of sorted unstimulated Treg and non-Treg cells, each alloreactive CD4+ clone was assigned a regulatory or non-regulatory origin. Entries here come from immuneACCESS through TCRdb and include only in-frame sequences with V and J called. Some clones fail to appear in such tables; in the studies checked, an unresolved V gene covers under half of the shortfall, and the cause of the remainder is unknown. The DNA gave D and trimming, while V, J and clone size come from that table. A total of 100,000 or so clones appear in this sample, about 93% of them only once. The top ten clones comprise 0.85% to 1.3% of the sample.

TCRbeta CDR3 sequencing was performed on sorted unstimulated T cells and on proliferating T cells recovered from mixed lymphocyte reactions. Fresh whole blood from about ten HLA-typed healthy donors served as the source for isolating PBMCs. What the research found in general, with its limitations: For roughly 75-95% of proliferating CD4+ or CD8+ clones, no naive or memory phenotype could be assigned. The suppressive function of proliferating Tregs from siplizumab cultures was not functionally confirmed. Because sequences below about 10^-5 frequency were poorly captured, only a minor fraction of alloreactive clones could be mapped to unstimulated subsets. Of the alloreactive CD4+ clones that could be mapped, the Treg-derived share averaged approximately 69% with siplizumab compared with about 25% in control reactions. Siplizumab significantly lowered the cumulative frequency of alloreactive sequences that could be traced to unstimulated CD4+ memory T cells. Unstimulated naive T cells appeared to be more diverse than memory T cells, and naive cells seemed to make a substantial contribution to the alloresponse.

V is pared back by 4 bases and J by 3 bases, with 10 bases lying between the germline termini. CDR1 is given as GTSNPN and CDR2 as SVGIG, both from the germline V gene (reference sequence). The CDR3 spans 13 residues, from the cysteine through the phenylalanine. Only the CDR3 portion is preserved as DNA: 39 bases, with reading frame beginning at the first base. The sequence is built from TRBV30 and TRBJ1-5; tentative D gene TRBD1, with 5 bases matching. The specimen was CD4+ T cells sorted from blood. This TCR was sampled from a human donor in good health. The DNA sequence is as follows: TGTGCCTGGACCAGGGAGGACAATCAGCCCCAGCATTTT. This gives the protein CAWTREDNQPQHF.